The next 28 T cell receptor beta chains were all read from a single sample in a study of blood T cell repertoires in COVID-19. Method: immunoSEQ multiplex PCR; TCRdb's copy keeps in-frame clones and lacks some. The data hold over 250,000 clones, with roughly 89% observed a single time. The sequencing sample was made of peripheral blood. The receptors originated from a man in his forties or fifties with acute or convalescent COVID-19.

V gene TRBV7-3 combines with J gene TRBJ2-2; the D gene is possibly TRBD1 (6 bases). The CDR3 is made up of 15 amino acids. Germline CDR1 is SGHTA and CDR2 is FQGTGA. Deletions cut 5 bases from V and 3 bases from J, with 13 bases between. CDR3 coding DNA: TGTGCCAGCAGCCCCGGGACACAGTACACCGGGGAGCTGTTTTTT. As protein: CASSPGTQYTGELFF.

The chain links TRBV24-1 to TRBJ2-2; 9 bases are a match to TRBD2. Germline CDR1 is KGHDR and CDR2 is SFDVKD. Germline trimming cut 5 bases from V and 5 bases from J; bases unmatched to any gene: 2. The CDR3 loop spans 14 amino acids. The CDR3 DNA is TGTGCCACCAGTGCCAGCGGGGGGACCGGGGAGCTGTTTTTT. The encoded protein is CATSASGGTGELFF.

The chain is built from TRBV30 and TRBJ1-5, with TRBD1 matching over 8 bases. V lost 5 bases to trimming and J lost 6 bases; unmatched junction nucleotides: 12. This CDR3 contains 15 residues. Per germline, CDR1 GTSNPN and CDR2 SVGIG (reference sequence). CDR3: CAWGATGDFSQPQHF. CDR3 coding DNA: TGTGCCTGGGGAGCGACAGGGGACTTTAGTCAGCCCCAGCATTTT.

The CDR3 here is CASSQDRDTQYF. DNA of the CDR3: TGCGCCAGCAGCCAAGATCGGGATACGCAGTATTTT. This chain connects TRBV4-1 to TRBJ2-3; no firm D call. Between the trimmed V and J ends, which lost 0 bases and 6 bases, there was a span of 4 bases. CDR1 and CDR2 from the germline V gene are MGHRA and YSYEKL. CDR3 length: 12 residues.

This chain joins TRBV5-1 and TRBJ2-3, with 7 bases lining up with TRBD1. Germline V gene lookup returns CDR1 SGHRS and CDR2 YFSETQ. The CDR3 runs to 15 residues. J lost 4 bases, V lost 0 bases, and 5 bases had no gene match. The CDR3 is CASSLGQGISDTQYF. CDR3 nucleotides: TGCGCCAGCAGCTTGGGACAGGGAATTTCAGATACGCAGTATTTT. The full variable domain, with the rest looked up from reference TRBV5-1 and TRBJ2-3, is KAGVTQTPRYLIKTRGQQVTLSCSPISGHRSVSWYQQTPGQGLQFLFEYFSETQRNKGNFPGRFSGRQFSNSRSEMNVSTLELGDSALYLCASSLGQGISDTQYFGPGTRLTVL.

Regarding this clone: The sample carries other DNA sequences with the same CDR3. V is TRBV10-1 and J is TRBJ1-1; D gene unclear. V was shortened by 2 bases and J by 4 bases, with 5 bases between the two germline ends. Germline lookup yields CDR1 WNHNN and CDR2 SYGVQD (reference sequence). This CDR3 spans 12 amino acids. The CDR3 DNA sequence: TGCGCCAGCAGTGAGACGGGCACTGAAGCTTTCTTT. It yields the protein CASSETGTEAFF.

The chain carries TRBV5-5 and TRBJ2-7; D gene uncertain. CDR1 SGHKS and CDR2 YYEKEE come from the germline V gene (reference sequence). This CDR3 has 11 residues. The V gene lost 1 base and the J gene lost 6 bases, with 5 bases spanning the gap. CDR3 in DNA: TGTGCCAGCAGCTTGTACGGCGAGCAGTACTTC. Amino acids: CASSLYGEQYF.

The V and J genes are TRBV30 and TRBJ1-5, with a weak D call TRBD1 (6 bases). CDR3 length equals 13 residues. V was trimmed by 0 bases and J by 11 bases, leaving 14 bases between them. Germline loops: CDR1 GTSNPN, CDR2 SVGIG (reference sequence). The CDR3 loop reads CAWSVGSSGAQHF. The CDR3 DNA reads as TGTGCCTGGAGTGTTGGGTCATCAGGGGCCCAGCATTTT.

J is TRBJ2-2 and V is TRBV19; D not certain. The CDR3 is 14 residues long. Germline CDR1 reads LNHDA; CDR2 reads SQIVND (reference sequence). V shed 1 base and J shed 3 bases, with 6 bases lying between them. CDR3 amino acids: CASSIGPYTGELFF. The CDR3 bases are TGTGCCAGTAGTATAGGTCCATACACCGGGGAGCTGTTTTTT.

The J gene is TRBJ1-1, the V gene TRBV9, with a possible D match to TRBD1 (5 bases). From germline, CDR1 is SGDLS and CDR2 YYNGEE. This CDR3 region has 12 residues. The V and J ends lost 3 bases and 6 bases respectively, with 9 bases between them. The CDR3 sequence: CASSAQGAEAFF. Here the CDR3 DNA reads TGTGCCAGCAGCGCCCAAGGGGCTGAAGCTTTCTTT.

This clone was counted once. The chain couples TRBV19 to TRBJ2-3, with TRBD2 identical over 10 bases. Unmatched junction bases numbered 3, after V lost 3 bases and J lost 0 bases. CDR3 length: 16 residues. Germline values: CDR1 LNHDA, CDR2 SQIVND (reference sequence). The DNA of the CDR3 is TGTGCCAGTAGTATTATGACTAGCGGGAGCACAGATACGCAGTATTTT. Amino acid sequence: CASSIMTSGSTDTQYF.

The J gene is TRBJ1-2, the V gene TRBV10-3, with D perhaps matching TRBD1 (6 bases). Germline V gene data show CDR1 as ENHRY and CDR2 as SYGVKD. The CDR3 is 15 amino acids. Trimming took off 10 bases at V and 5 bases at J, with 23 bases between the two ends. The CDR3 DNA sequence: TGTGCCACCCAGGGGCCGGGCAGGGAGGGTTATGGCTACACCTTC. It codes for CATQGPGREGYGYTF.

The chain uses TRBV5-1 and TRBJ2-3; TRBD2 might be the D (5 bases). Germline V lookup: CDR1 SGHRS, CDR2 YFSETQ. Trimming left V 0 bases short and J 1 base short, with 18 bases between. The CDR3 contains 18 residues. The CDR3: CASSLARVAVGGTDTQYF. The CDR3 DNA follows: TGCGCCAGCAGCTTGGCCAGAGTCGCGGTGGGAGGCACAGATACGCAGTATTTT.

V is TRBV3-1 (or the pseudogene TRBV3-2) and J is TRBJ1-6; a possible D gene is TRBD1 (5 bases). Germline V gene sequence: CDR1 LGHDT, CDR2 YNNKEL (reference sequence). Trimming shortened V by 5 bases and J by 7 bases, and 9 bases separated the two germline ends. The CDR3 has 13 residues. Here the CDR3 DNA reads TGTGCCAGCAGCACTCAGGGCAATTCACCCCTCCACTTT. Its translation: CASSTQGNSPLHF.

This sequence joins TRBV18 and TRBJ1-2; D remains unclear. Trimming cost V 1 base and J 4 bases, with 7 bases left between them. Germline-derived CDR1 and CDR2 are KGHSH and LQKENI. CDR3 length: 13 amino acids. CDR3 loop: CASSPQQTYGYTF. DNA of the CDR3: TGTGCCAGCTCACCACAACAGACCTATGGCTACACCTTC.

The V and J genes are TRBV5-6 and TRBJ2-5; TRBD1 matches at 10 bases. The CDR3 covers 18 residues. The V and J ends lost 0 bases and 7 bases, in that order; junction bases with no gene match: 15. Germline-derived CDR1 and CDR2 are SGHDT and YYEEEE. The CDR3 is CASSLAAGGTGVIGTQYF. The CDR3 nucleotides read TGTGCCAGCAGCTTGGCCGCCGGCGGGACAGGGGTGATAGGGACCCAGTACTTC.

This rearrangement joins TRBV2 to TRBJ1-1; 9 positions agree with TRBD1. The CDR3 sequence is 15 residues long. Germline CDR1 SNHLY, CDR2 FYNNEI. The V and J ends lost 7 bases and 0 bases, in that order; junction bases with no gene match: 6. Written as DNA, the CDR3 is TGTGCCAGCATCGACAGGGGGTTAATGAACACTGAAGCTTTCTTT. Translating gives CASIDRGLMNTEAFF.

The chain has TRBV7-2 and TRBJ1-2; the D gene is possibly TRBD1 (6 bases). Germline CDR1 SGHTA, CDR2 FQGNSA. Trimming left V 0 bases short and J 6 bases short, with 14 bases between. The CDR3 is 15 residues long. CDR3 nucleotide sequence: TGTGCCAGCAGCTTAGCGCCCACGGACAGAGATGGCTACACCTTC. As protein: CASSLAPTDRDGYTF.

This chain joins TRBV13 and TRBJ2-3; 9 bases align to TRBD2. The CDR3 length is 15 residues. Germline V gene sequence: CDR1 PRHDT, CDR2 FYEKMQ (reference sequence). The ends lost 5 bases at V and 0 bases at J; junction bases unmatched: 3. CDR3 sequence: CASSRTSGSTDTQYF. The CDR3, as DNA: TGTGCCAGCAGCCGAACTAGCGGGAGCACAGATACGCAGTATTTT.

The rearrangement uses TRBV10-3 and TRBJ2-2, with 9 positions matching TRBD1. The length of the CDR3 is 16 residues. The germline V gene has CDR1 ENHRY and CDR2 SYGVKD. Trimming at V came to 10 bases and at J to 3 bases, leaving 12 bases not matched to a gene. The DNA for the CDR3 is TGTGCCACCCTTCCCACAGGGGGCAGGGACACCGGGGAGCTGTTTTTT. As protein: CATLPTGGRDTGELFF.

The chain carries TRBV5-1 and TRBJ1-1; no definite D call. V shed 4 bases and J shed 7 bases, with 17 bases lying between them. The CDR3 contains 14 residues. Germline CDR1 is SGHRS and CDR2 is YFSETQ. In nucleotides, the CDR3 is TGCGCCAGCAGCCCAACTCCCGGAGGCATTGAAGCTTTCTTT. It translates to CASSPTPGGIEAFF.

The V call is TRBV6-6, the J call TRBJ2-7; TRBD2 might be the D (5 bases). With 5 bases removed from V and 4 bases from J, the gap between germline ends came to 15 bases. CDR3 length: 14 residues. Germline assignment: CDR1 MNHNY and CDR2 SVGAGI (reference sequence). CDR3 sequence: CASSQLAGPYEQYF. CDR3 nucleotides: TGTGCCAGCAGTCAGCTTGCGGGTCCTTACGAGCAGTACTTC.

Regarding this clone: Additional DNA sequences in this sample encode the identical CDR3. The chain has TRBV3-1 (or the pseudogene TRBV3-2) and TRBJ1-5; a weak D match, TRBD1 (5 bases). This CDR3 comprises 13 residues. The germline V gene has CDR1 LGHDT and CDR2 YNNKEL (reference sequence). Trimming cost V 0 bases and J 6 bases, with 6 bases left between them. CDR3 DNA: TGTGCCAGCAGCCAAGAAGGGGTTCAGCCCCAGCATTTT. Translation: CASSQEGVQPQHF.

The gene calls are TRBV10-3 and TRBJ1-5; perhaps TRBD1 as D (6 bases). CDR3 length equals 13 residues. Trimming pared 5 bases from V and 4 bases from J, leaving 9 bases between. The germline gives CDR1 ENHRY, CDR2 SYGVKD. CDR3: CAISLTGNQPQHF. The CDR3 bases are TGTGCCATCAGTCTAACAGGGAATCAGCCCCAGCATTTT.

The J gene is TRBJ1-2, the V gene TRBV29-1; unclear D gene. This CDR3 is 14 amino acids long. V was cut by 3 bases and J by 4 bases, with 15 bases left in between. From germline, CDR1 is SQVTM and CDR2 ANQGSEA. CDR3 nucleotide sequence: TGCAGCGTTGAGTGGATACAGAAAACCTATGGCTACACCTTC. Amino acids: CSVEWIQKTYGYTF.

The V and J genes are TRBV2 and TRBJ2-2, with 8 bases fitting TRBD1. Trimming at V came to 6 bases and at J to 4 bases, leaving 7 bases not matched to a gene. The CDR3 spans 15 residues. CDR1 and CDR2 (germline): SNHLY, FYNNEI. Here the CDR3 reads CASSRQGTGTGELFF. The CDR3 DNA follows: TGTGCCAGCAGCCGACAGGGGACGGGCACCGGGGAGCTGTTTTTT.

This clone was seen only a few times. The chain recombines TRBV19 with TRBJ2-2, with 16 bases matching TRBD2. CDR1 is LNHDA, CDR2 SQIVND, per germline (reference sequence). V shed 7 bases, J shed 2 bases, and the junction held 10 bases outside the gene matches. The CDR3 covers 19 residues. The CDR3 DNA reads TGTGCCAGTAACCAAGGGACTAGCGGGGGGGCCGGTAACACCGGGGAGCTGTTTTTT. Encoded protein: CASNQGTSGGAGNTGELFF.

This chain uses TRBV4-2 with TRBJ2-7; maybe TRBD2 (6 bases). V was cut by 1 base and J by 5 bases, with 9 bases left in between. The CDR3 has 13 residues. CDR1 is LGHNA and CDR2 is YNFKEQ in the germline V gene. This CDR3 is CASSQGGTDEQYF. The CDR3 DNA reads TGTGCCAGCAGCCAAGGCGGGACCGACGAGCAGTACTTC.